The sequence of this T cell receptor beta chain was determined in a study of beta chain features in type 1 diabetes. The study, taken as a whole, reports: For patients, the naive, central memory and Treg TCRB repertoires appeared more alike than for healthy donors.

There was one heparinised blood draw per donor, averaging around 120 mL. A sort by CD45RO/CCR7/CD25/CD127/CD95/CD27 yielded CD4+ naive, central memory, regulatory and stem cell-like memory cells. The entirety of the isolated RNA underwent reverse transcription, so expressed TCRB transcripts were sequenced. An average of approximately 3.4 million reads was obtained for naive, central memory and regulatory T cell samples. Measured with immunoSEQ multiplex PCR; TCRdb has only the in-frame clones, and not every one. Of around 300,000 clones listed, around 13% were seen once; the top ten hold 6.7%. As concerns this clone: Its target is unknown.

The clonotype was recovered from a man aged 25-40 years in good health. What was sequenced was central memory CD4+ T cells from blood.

CDR3 coding DNA: TGTGCCAGCAGTCGGCCCCGCGGCAATCAGCCCCAGCATTTT. It translates to CASSRPRGNQPQHF. V and J are TRBV6-6 and TRBJ1-5; no definite D call. Germline values: CDR1 MNHNY, CDR2 SVGAGI (reference sequence). The CDR3 sequence is 14 residues long. The V gene lost 5 bases and the J gene lost 2 bases, with 10 bases spanning the gap.